This record looks at one T cell receptor beta chain sequence and its context. The antigen is undetermined. Sequenced by immunoSEQ multiplex PCR; TCRdb stores in-frame clones only, minus some. The table records tens of thousands of clones, just under 80% of them present only once. The data were taken from a study of T cells in localized non-small cell lung cancer. Findings and limits, study-wide: The highest T cell clonality was in uninvolved adjacent lung, above tumor. Only one tumor region went through sequencing, so heterogeneity may still be there. Of the top 100 tumor clones, median roughly 60 were in adjacent lung, around 28 among its top 100. The study linked higher blood T cell density to longer overall survival.

Sequenced material: peripheral blood, taken before any cancer treatment. The TCR was taken from a male donor at least 60 years old with stage II squamous cell lung carcinoma.

The CDR3 is CASGPQLAGVETQYF. DNA of the CDR3: TGTGCCAGCGGTCCCCAACTAGCGGGGGTGGAGACCCAGTACTTC. J is TRBJ2-5 and V is TRBV7-2; 11 bases align to TRBD2. The germline gives CDR1 SGHTA, CDR2 FQGNSA. CDR3 length: 15 residues. The ends lost 8 bases at V and 5 bases at J; junction bases unmatched: 10.